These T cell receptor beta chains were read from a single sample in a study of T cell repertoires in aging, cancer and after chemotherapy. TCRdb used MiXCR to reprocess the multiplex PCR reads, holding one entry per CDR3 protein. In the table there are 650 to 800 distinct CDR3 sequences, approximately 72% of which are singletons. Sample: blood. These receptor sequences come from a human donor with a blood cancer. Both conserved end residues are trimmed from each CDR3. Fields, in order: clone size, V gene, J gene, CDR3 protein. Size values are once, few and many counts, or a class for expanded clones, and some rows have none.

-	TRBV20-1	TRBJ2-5	SASRSSGQETQY
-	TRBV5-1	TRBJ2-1	ARRTGFAF
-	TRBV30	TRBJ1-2	AWTVPRTGPIYGYT
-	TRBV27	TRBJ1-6	ASSEDRYSPLH
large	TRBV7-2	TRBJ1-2	ASSSGQFGYT
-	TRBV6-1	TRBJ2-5	ASSGRGQVSETQY
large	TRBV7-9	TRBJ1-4	ASSLNVGQSNEKLF
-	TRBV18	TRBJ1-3	ASSPTTVISGNTIY
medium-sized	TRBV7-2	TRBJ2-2	ASSVSPTGFTGELF
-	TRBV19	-	ASSATRTASYEQY
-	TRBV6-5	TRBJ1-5	ASSFRDGGRPNQPQH
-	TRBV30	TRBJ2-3	AWGELTGVYTDTQY
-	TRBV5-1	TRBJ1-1	ASSLETAITEAF
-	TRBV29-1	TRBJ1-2	SVVKGHGYT
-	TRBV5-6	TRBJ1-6	ASSPDSPYSPLH
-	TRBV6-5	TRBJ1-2	ASSGTGTYGYT
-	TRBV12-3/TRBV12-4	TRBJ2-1	ASTRKEGEQF
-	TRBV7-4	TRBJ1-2	ASTHGTGVYGYT
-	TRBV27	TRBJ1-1	ASSLGTGGKTEAF
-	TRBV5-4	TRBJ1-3	ASSQEGQGLYTIY
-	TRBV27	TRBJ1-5	ASSLSTGGNQPQH
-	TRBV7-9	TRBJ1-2	ALETGTGTYT
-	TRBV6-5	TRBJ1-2	ASSQTDRGLNYGYT
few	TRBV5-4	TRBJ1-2	ASSLRQGDYGYT
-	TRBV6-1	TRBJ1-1	ASSGLPNSDRLTEAF
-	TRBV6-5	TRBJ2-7	ASSYLPGGYEQY
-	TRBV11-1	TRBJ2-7	ASSPLPALPYEQY
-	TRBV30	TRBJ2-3	AWRLAGAADTQY
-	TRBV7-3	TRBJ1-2	ASSSYRGTDGYT
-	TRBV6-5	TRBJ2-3	ASSGTRADTQY
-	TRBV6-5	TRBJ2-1	ASSYTGGDSEQF
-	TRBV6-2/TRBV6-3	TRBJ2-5	ASSIVGDKETQY